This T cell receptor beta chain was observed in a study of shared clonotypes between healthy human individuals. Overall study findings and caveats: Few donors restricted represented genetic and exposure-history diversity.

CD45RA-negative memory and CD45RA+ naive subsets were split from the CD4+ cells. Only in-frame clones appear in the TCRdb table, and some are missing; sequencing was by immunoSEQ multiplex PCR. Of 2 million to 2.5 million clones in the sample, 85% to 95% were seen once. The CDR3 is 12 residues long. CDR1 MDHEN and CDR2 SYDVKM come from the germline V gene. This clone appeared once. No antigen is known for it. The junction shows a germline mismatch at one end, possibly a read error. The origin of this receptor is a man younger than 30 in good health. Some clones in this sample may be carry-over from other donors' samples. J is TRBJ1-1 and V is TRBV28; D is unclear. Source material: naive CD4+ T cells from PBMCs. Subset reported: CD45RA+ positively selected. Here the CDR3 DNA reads TGCGCCACCAGGAGCAATATTTTTGAAGCTTTCTTT. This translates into CATRSNIFEAFF.